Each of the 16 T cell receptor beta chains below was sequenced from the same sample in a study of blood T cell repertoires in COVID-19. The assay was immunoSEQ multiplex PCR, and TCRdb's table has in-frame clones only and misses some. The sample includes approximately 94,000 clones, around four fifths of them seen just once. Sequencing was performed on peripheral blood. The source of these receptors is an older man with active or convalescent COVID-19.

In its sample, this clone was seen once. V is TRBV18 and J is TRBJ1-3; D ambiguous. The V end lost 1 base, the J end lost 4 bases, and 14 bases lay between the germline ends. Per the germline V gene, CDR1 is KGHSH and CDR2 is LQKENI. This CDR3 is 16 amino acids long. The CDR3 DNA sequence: TGTGCCAGCTCACCACAAGAAATAGTGACAGGAAACACCATATATTTT. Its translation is CASSPQEIVTGNTIYF.

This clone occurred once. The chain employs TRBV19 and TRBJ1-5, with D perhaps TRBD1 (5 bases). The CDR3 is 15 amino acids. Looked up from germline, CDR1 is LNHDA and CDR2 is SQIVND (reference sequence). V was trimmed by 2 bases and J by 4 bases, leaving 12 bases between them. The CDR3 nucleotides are TGTGCCAGTAGTATACCCAGGGTGGGTAATCAGCCCCAGCATTTT. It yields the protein CASSIPRVGNQPQHF.

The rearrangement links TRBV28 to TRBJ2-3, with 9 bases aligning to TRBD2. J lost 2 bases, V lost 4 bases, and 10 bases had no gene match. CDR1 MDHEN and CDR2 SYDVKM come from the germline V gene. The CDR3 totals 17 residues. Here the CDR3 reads CASSSRTSGYYTDTQYF. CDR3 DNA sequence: TGTGCCAGCAGTTCCCGCACTAGCGGGTATTACACAGATACGCAGTATTTT.

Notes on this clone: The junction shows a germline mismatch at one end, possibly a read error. The CDR3 loop is CASSPGGLHNEQFF. Here the CDR3 DNA reads TGTGCTAGCAGCCCGGGAGGACTTCACAATGAGCAGTTCTTC. This chain uses TRBV7-7 with TRBJ2-1; TRBD2 matches at 7 bases. This CDR3 is built from 14 residues. The germline CDR1 and CDR2 sequences are SSHAT and FNYEAQ (reference sequence).

The CDR3 reads CASSLHRGTTDTQYF. The CDR3 DNA reads TGTGCCAGCAGCCTCCACAGGGGTACTACAGATACGCAGTATTTT. V usage is TRBV7-9 and J usage is TRBJ2-3, with TRBD1 identical over 7 bases. The germline CDR1 and CDR2 sequences are SEHNR and FQNEAQ (reference sequence). This CDR3 comprises 15 residues. With 5 bases clipped from V and 3 bases from J, the junction kept 8 bases outside the gene matches. Together with reference TRBV7-9 and TRBJ2-3, the CDR3 gives the full variable domain: DTGVSQNPRHKITKRGQNVTFRCDPISEHNRLYWYRQTLGQGPEFLTYFQNEAQLEKSRLLSDRFSAERPKGSFSTLEIQRTEQGDSAMYLCASSLHRGTTDTQYFGPGTRLTVL.

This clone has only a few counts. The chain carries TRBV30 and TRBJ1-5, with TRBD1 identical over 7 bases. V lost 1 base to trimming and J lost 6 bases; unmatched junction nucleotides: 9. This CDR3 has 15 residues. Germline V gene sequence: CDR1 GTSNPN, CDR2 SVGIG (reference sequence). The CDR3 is CAWSDRQGRTQPQHF. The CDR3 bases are TGTGCCTGGAGTGACAGACAGGGAAGGACTCAGCCCCAGCATTTT.

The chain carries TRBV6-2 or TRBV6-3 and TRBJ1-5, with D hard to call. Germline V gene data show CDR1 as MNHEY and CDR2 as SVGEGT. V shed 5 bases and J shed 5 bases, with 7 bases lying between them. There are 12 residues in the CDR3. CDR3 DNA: TGTGCCAGCAGTCCCTACCATCAGCCCCAGCATTTT. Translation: CASSPYHQPQHF.

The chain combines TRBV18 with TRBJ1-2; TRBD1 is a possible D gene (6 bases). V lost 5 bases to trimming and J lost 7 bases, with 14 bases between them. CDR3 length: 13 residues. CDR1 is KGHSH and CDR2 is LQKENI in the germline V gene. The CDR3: CASSGAQGGGYTF. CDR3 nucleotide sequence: TGTGCCAGCTCAGGAGCACAGGGCGGTGGCTACACCTTC.

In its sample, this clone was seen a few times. CDR3 bases: TGTGCCAGCAGCCACCCAAATTCACCCCTCCACTTT. It yields the protein CASSHPNSPLHF. This chain links TRBV16 with TRBJ1-6; D is uncertain. Germline values: CDR1 KGHSY, CDR2 FQNENV. V was clipped by 3 bases and J by 7 bases, with 4 bases between them. There are 12 residues in the CDR3.

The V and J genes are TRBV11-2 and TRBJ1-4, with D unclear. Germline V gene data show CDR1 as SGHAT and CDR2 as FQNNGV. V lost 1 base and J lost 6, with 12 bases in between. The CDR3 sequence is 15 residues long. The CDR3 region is CASSLVTGNYEKLFF. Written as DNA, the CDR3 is TGTGCCAGCAGCTTAGTGACTGGAAATTATGAAAAACTGTTTTTT.

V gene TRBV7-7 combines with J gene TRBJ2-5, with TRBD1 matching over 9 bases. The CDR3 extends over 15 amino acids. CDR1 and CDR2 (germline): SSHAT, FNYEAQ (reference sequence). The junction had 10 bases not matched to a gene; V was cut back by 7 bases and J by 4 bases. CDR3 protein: CASTLGGGQGETQYF. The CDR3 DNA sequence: TGTGCCAGCACCCTGGGGGGGGGACAGGGAGAGACCCAGTACTTC.

CDR3 protein: CASVRGSYYGYTF. CDR3 sequence (DNA): TGTGCCAGCGTCAGAGGATCTTACTATGGCTACACCTTC. The rearrangement uses TRBV6-5 and TRBJ1-2, with D unclear. Looked up from germline, CDR1 is MNHEY and CDR2 is SVGAGI. Trimming took off 8 bases at V and 3 bases at J, with 13 bases between the two ends. The CDR3 runs 13 residues.

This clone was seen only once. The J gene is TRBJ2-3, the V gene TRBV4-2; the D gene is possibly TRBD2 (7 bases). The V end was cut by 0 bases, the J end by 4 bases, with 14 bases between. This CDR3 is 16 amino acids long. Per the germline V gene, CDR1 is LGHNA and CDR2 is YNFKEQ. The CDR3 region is CASSQERRGGADTQYF. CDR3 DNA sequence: TGTGCCAGCAGCCAAGAGAGGAGAGGGGGGGCAGATACGCAGTATTTT.

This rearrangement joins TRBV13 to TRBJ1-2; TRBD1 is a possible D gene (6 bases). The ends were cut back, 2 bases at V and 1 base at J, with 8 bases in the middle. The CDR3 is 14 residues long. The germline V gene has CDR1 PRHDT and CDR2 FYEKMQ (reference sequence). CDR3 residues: CASSLFRGNYGYTF. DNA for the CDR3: TGTGCCAGCAGCTTATTCAGGGGTAACTATGGCTACACCTTC.

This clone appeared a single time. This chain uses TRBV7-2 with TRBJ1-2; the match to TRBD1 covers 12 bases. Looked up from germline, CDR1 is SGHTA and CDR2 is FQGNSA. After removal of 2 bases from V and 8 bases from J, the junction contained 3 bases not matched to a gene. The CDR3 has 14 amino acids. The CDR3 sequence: CASSLKGQGAGYTF. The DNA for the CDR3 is TGTGCCAGCAGCTTAAAGGGACAGGGGGCGGGCTACACCTTC.

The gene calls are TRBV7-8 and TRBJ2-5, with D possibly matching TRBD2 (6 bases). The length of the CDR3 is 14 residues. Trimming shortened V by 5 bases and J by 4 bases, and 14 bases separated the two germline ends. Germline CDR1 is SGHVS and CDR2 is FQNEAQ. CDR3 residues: CASSRGGAGETQYF. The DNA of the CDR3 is TGTGCCAGCAGCCGAGGCGGGGCGGGAGAGACCCAGTACTTC.